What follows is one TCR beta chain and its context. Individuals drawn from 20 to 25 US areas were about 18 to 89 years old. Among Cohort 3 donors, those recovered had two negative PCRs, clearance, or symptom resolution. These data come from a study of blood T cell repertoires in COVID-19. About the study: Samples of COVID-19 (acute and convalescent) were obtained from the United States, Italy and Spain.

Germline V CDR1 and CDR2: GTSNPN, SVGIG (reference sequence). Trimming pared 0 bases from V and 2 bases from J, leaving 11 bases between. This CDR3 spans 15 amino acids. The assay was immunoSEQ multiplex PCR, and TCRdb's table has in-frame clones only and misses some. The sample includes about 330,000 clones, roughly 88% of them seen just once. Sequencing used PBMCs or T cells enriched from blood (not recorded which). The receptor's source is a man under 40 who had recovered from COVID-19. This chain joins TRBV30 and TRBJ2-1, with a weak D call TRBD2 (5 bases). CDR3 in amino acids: CAWSVQAVPYNEQFF. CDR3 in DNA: TGTGCCTGGAGTGTACAAGCGGTTCCCTACAATGAGCAGTTCTTC.